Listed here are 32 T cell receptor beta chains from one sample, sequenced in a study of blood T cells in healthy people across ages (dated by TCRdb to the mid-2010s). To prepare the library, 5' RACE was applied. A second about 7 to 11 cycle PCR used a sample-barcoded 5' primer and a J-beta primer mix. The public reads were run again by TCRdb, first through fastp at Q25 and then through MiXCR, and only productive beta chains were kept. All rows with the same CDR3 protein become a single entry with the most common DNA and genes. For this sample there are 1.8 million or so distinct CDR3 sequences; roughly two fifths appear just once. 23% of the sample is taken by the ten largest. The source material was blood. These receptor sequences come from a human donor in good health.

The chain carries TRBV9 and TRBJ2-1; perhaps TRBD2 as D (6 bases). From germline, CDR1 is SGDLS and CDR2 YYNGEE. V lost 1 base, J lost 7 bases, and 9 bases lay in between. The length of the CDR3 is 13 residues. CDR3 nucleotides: TGTGCCAGCAGCGTAAACGGAGGGAATGAGCAGTTCTTC. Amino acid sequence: CASSVNGGNEQFF.

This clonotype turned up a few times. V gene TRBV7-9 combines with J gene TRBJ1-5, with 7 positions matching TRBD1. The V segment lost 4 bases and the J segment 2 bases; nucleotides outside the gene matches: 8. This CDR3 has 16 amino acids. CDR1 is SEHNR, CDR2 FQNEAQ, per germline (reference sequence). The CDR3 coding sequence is TGTGCCAGCAGCTCAGGGACAGAGTATGGCAATCAGCCCCAGCATTTT. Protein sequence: CASSSGTEYGNQPQHF.

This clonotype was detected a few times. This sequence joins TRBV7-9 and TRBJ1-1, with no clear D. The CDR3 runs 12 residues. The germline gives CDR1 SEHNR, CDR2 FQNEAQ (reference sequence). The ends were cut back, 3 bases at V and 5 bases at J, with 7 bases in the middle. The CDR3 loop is CASSFSETEAFF. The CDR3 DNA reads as TGTGCCAGCAGCTTTTCGGAAACTGAAGCTTTCTTT.

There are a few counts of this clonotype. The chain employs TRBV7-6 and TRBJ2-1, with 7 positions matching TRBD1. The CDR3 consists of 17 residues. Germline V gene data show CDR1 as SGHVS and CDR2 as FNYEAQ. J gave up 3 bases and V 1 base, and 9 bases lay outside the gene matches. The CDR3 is CASSLDDSGQSYNEQFF. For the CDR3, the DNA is TGTGCCAGCAGCTTAGACGACTCGGGACAGAGCTACAATGAGCAGTTCTTC.

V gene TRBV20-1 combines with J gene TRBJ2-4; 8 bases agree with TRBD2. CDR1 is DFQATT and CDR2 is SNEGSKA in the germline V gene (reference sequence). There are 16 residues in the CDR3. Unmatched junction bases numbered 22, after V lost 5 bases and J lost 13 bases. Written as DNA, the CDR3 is TGCAGTGCTTCTCGACCCAGCGGGGGAGGATACAATGAGCAGTACTTC. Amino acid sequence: CSASRPSGGGYNEQYF.

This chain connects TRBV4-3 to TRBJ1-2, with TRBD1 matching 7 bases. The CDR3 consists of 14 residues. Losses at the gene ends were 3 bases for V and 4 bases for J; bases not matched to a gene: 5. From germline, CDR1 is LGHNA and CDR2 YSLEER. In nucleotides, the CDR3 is TGCGCCAGCAGCCATTCGGGACAGCTCTATGGCTACACCTTC. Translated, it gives CASSHSGQLYGYTF.

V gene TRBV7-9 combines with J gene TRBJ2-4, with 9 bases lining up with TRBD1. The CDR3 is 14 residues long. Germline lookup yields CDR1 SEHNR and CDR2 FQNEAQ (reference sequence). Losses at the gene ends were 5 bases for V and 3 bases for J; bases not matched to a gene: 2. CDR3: CASSRQGGKNIQYF. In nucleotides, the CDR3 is TGTGCCAGCAGCAGACAGGGGGGCAAAAACATTCAGTACTTC.

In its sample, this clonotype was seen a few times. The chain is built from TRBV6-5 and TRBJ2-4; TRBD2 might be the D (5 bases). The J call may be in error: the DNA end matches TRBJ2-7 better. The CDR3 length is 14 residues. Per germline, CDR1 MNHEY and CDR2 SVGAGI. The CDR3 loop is CASSGWEFPDEQYF. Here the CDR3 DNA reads TGTGCCAGCAGTGGGTGGGAGTTTCCCGACGAGCAGTACTTC.

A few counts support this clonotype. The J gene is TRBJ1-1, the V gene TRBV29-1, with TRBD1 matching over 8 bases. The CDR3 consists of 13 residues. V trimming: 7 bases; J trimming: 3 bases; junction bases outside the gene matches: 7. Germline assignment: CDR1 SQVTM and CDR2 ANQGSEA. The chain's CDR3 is CSAKQGGDTEAFF. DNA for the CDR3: TGCAGCGCCAAACAGGGGGGGGACACTGAAGCTTTCTTT.

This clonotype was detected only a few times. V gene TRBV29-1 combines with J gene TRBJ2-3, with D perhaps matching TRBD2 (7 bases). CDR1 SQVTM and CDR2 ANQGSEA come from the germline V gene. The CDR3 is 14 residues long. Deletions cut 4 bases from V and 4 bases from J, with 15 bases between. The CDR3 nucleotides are TGCAGCGTTGGGGGGGGCTTTGGCGCAGATACGCAGTATTTT. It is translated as CSVGGGFGADTQYF.

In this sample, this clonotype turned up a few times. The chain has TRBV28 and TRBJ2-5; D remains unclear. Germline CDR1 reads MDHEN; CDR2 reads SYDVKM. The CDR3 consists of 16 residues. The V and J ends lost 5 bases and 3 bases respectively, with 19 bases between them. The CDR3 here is CASSRYTGRKKETQYF. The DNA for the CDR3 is TGTGCCAGCAGTAGATATACCGGACGTAAAAAAGAGACCCAGTACTTC.

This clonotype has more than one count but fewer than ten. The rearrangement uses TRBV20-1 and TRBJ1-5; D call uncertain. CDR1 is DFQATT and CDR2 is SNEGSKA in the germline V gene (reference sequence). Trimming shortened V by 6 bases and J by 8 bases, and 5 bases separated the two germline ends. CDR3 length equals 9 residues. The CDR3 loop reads CSAGEPQHF. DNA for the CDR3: TGCAGTGCCGGAGAGCCCCAGCATTTT.

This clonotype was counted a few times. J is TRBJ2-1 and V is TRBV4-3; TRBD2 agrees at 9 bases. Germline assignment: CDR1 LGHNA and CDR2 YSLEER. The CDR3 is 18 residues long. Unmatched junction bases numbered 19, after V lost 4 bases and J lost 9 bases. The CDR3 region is CASSRTTRGRGGLTEQFF. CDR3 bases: TGCGCCAGCAGCCGGACGACTAGGGGGCGGGGGGGCCTCACTGAGCAGTTCTTC.

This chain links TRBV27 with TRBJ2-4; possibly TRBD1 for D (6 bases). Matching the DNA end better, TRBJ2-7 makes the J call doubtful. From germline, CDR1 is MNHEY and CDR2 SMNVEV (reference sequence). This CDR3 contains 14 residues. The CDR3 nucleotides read TGTGCCAGCAGTGACCGAGGACAGCCCCACGAGCAGTACTTC. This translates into CASSDRGQPHEQYF.

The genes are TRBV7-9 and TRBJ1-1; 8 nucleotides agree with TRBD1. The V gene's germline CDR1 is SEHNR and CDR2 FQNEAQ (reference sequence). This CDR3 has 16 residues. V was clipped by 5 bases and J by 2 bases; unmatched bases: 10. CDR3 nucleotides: TGTGCCAGCAGCGGTCCTCAGGGGGCAACTAACACTGAAGCTTTCTTT. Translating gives CASSGPQGATNTEAFF.

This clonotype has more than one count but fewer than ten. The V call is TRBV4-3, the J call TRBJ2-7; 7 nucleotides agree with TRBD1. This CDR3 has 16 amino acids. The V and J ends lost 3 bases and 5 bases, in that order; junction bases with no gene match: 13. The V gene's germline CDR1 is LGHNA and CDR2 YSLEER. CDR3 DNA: TGCGCCAGCAGCCACCACTGGCCACAGGGGATGAACGAGCAGTACTTC. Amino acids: CASSHHWPQGMNEQYF.

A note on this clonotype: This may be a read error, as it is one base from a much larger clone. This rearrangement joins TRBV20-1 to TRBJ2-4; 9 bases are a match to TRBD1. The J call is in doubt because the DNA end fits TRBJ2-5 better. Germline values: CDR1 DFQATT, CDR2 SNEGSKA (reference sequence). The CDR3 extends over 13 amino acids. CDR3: CSVTGTGKKTQYF. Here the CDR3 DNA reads TGCAGTGTCACCGGGACAGGGAAAAAGACCCAGTACTTC.

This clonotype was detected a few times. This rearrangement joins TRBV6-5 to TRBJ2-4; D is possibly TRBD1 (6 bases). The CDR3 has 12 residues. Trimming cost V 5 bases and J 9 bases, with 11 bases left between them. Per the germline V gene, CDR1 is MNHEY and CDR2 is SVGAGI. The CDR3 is CASSPQGTIQYF. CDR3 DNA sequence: TGTGCCAGCAGTCCGCAGGGGACCATTCAGTACTTC.

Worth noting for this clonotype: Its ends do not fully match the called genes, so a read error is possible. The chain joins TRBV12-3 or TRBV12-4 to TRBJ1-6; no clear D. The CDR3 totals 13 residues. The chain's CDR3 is CASLRTYNSPLHF. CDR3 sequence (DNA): TGTGCCAGCTTGAGGACCTACAATTCACCCCTCCACTTT.

The CDR3 bases are TGTGCCAGCTCGGAGAGACAGGGAGACTACGAGCAGTACTTC. Encoded protein: CASSERQGDYEQYF. The chain joins TRBV18 to TRBJ2-7; 7 positions match TRBD1. The length of the CDR3 is 14 residues. Germline V gives CDR1 KGHSH, CDR2 LQKENI. After removal of 6 bases from V and 3 bases from J, the junction contained 8 bases not matched to a gene.

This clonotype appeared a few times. The CDR3 nucleotides are TGTGCCAGCAGCTCCCCGGCCGGGGGGCGTCACAATGAGCAGTTCTTC. It translates to CASSSPAGGRHNEQFF. The chain uses TRBV5-8 and TRBJ2-1, with a possible D match to TRBD2 (7 bases). CDR1 SGHTS and CDR2 YDEGEE come from the germline V gene. The CDR3 loop spans 16 amino acids. The ends were cut back, 3 bases at V and 5 bases at J, with 18 bases in the middle.

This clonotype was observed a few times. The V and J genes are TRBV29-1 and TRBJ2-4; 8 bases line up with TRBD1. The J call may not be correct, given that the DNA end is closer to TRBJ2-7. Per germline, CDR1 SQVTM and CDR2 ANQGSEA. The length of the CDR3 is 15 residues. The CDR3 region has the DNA TGCAGCGTTGAAAATAGGACAGGGCGAGGCGACGAGCAGTACTTC. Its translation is CSVENRTGRGDEQYF.

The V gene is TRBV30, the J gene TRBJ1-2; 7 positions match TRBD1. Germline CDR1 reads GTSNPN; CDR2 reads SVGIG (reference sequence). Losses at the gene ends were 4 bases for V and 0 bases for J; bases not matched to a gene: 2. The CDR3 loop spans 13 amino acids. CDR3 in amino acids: CAWKGQSNYGYTF. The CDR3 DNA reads TGTGCCTGGAAGGGACAGTCTAACTATGGCTACACCTTC.

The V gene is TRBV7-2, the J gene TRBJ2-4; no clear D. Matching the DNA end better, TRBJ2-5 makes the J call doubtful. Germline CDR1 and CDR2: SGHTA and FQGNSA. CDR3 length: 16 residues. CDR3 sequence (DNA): TGTGCCAGCAGCCCTAGAGGTCGGATATACCGAGAGACCCAGTACTTC. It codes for CASSPRGRIYRETQYF.

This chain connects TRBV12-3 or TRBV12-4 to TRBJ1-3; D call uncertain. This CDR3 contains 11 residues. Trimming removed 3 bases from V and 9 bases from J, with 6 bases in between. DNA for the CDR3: TGTGCCAGCAGTTTCCGTGGCACCATATATTTT. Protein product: CASSFRGTIYF.

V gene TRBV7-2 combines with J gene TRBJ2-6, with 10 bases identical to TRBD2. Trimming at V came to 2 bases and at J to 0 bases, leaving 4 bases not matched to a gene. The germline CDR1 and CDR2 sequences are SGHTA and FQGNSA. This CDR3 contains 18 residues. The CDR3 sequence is CASSLFSGGSSGANVLTF. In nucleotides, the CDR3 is TGTGCCAGCAGCTTATTTAGCGGGGGGAGCTCTGGGGCCAACGTCCTGACTTTC.

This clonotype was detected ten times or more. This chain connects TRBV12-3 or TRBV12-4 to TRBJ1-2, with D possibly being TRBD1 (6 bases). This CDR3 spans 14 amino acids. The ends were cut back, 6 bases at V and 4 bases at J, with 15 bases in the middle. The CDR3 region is CASSPGGGGYGYTF. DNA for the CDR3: TGTGCCAGCAGCCCCGGGGGGGGCGGCTATGGCTACACCTTC.

The CDR3 sequence: CASSRYPTSEAFF. DNA for the CDR3: TGTGCCAGCAGTCGTTACCCCACCTCAGAAGCTTTCTTT. The chain employs TRBV28 and TRBJ1-1; D call uncertain. The CDR3 has 13 residues. The V gene lost 5 bases and the J gene lost 8 bases, with 15 bases spanning the gap. The germline gives CDR1 MDHEN, CDR2 SYDVKM.

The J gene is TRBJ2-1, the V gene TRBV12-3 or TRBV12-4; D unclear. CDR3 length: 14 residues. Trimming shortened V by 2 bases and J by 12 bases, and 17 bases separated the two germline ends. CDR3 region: CASSLSGPAVGQFF. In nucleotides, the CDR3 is TGTGCCAGCAGTTTATCCGGACCCGCAGTGGGGCAGTTCTTC.

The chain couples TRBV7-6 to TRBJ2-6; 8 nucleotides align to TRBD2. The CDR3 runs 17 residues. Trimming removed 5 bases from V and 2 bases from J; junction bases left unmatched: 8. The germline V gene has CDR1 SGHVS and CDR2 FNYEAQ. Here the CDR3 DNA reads TGTGCCAGCAGCCCCATGCGGGGGGCAGCTGGGGCCAACGTCCTGACTTTC. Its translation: CASSPMRGAAGANVLTF. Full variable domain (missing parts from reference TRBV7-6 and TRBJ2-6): GAGVSQSPRYKVTKRGQDVALRCDPISGHVSLYWYRQALGQGPEFLTYFNYEAQQDKSGLPNDRFSAERPEGSISTLTIQRTEQRDSAMYRCASSPMRGAAGANVLTFGAGSRLTVL.

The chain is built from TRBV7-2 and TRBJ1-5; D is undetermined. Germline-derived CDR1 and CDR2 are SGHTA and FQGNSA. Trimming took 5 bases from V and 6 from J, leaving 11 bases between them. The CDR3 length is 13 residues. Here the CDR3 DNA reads TGTGCCAGCAGCCCTGAATCCGGTCAGCCCCAGCATTTT. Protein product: CASSPESGQPQHF.

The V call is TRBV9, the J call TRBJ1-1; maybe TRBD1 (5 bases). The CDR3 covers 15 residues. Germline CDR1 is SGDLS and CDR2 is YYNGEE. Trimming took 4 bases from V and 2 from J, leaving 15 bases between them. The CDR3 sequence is CASSCQGRGNTEAFF. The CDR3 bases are TGTGCCAGCAGCTGCCAGGGACGGGGAAACACTGAAGCTTTCTTT.